These 25 T cell receptor beta chains originate from one sample sequenced in a study of T-cell reconstitution after alpha-beta-depleted transplantation in children. Molecular barcoding with unique molecular identifiers was used for the TCRbeta library. TCRdb independently ran MiXCR on the PCR reads; one entry per CDR3 protein. The sample holds 190,000 or so distinct CDR3 sequences, 6.3% seen once. Specimen: PBMCs, collected before TCRalphabeta/CD19-depleted stem cell transplant. These receptor sequences come from a girl less than two years old with combined immunodeficiency, due to receive a stem cell transplant.

This clonotype was recorded many times. This chain uses TRBV15 with TRBJ2-3; 9 positions match TRBD2. This CDR3 has 15 amino acids. Germline CDR1 and CDR2: LNHNV and YYDKDF (reference sequence). V shed 2 bases, J shed 7 bases, and the junction held 7 bases outside the gene matches. CDR3 sequence (DNA): TGTGCCACCAGCAGACATAGCGGGAGTGGAAATACGCAGTATTTT. Translated: CATSRHSGSGNTQYF. Variable domain in full (rest from reference TRBV15 and TRBJ2-3): DAMVIQNPRYQVTQFGKPVTLSCSQTLNHNVMYWYQQKSSQAPKLLFHYYDKDFNNEADTPDNFQSRRPNTSFCFLDIRSPGLGDTAMYLCATSRHSGSGNTQYFGPGTRLTVL.

This clonotype was recorded many times. V usage is TRBV9 and J usage is TRBJ1-1; no definite D call. Per the germline V gene, CDR1 is SGDLS and CDR2 is YYNGEE. The CDR3 covers 13 residues. Trimming took off 4 bases at V and 4 bases at J, with 11 bases between the two ends. Written as DNA, the CDR3 is TGTGCCAGCAGCATAGACCTGGGCACTGAAGCTTTCTTT. Encoded protein: CASSIDLGTEAFF.

This clonotype appeared many times. This chain connects TRBV7-2 to TRBJ2-2, with 11 bases aligning to TRBD1. CDR1 SGHTA and CDR2 FQGNSA come from the germline V gene. V lost 5 bases and J lost 4; bases outside the gene matches: 15. This CDR3 region has 19 residues. The CDR3 sequence: CASSLPVGSGTGGTGELFF. In DNA, the CDR3 is TGTGCCAGCAGCCTCCCCGTGGGTAGCGGGACAGGGGGCACCGGGGAGCTGTTTTTT. The full variable domain, with the rest looked up from reference TRBV7-2 and TRBJ2-2, is GAGVSQSPSNKVTEKGKDVELRCDPISGHTALYWYRQSLGQGLEFLIYFQGNSAPDKSGLPSDRFSAERTGGSVSTLTIQRTQQEDSAVYLCASSLPVGSGTGGTGELFFGEGSRLTVL.

On this clonotype: This may stem from a read error, because a much larger clone lies one nucleotide away. Because it lacks the conserved phenylalanine or tryptophan at the end, this CDR3 is likely a read error. The chain carries TRBV27 and TRBJ2-1; 14 nucleotides line up with TRBD2. The V gene end was trimmed by 6 bases and the J gene end by 11 bases; junction bases not matched to a gene: 9. The CDR3 length is 15 residues. CDR1 is MNHEY and CDR2 is SMNVEV in the germline V gene (reference sequence). CDR3 bases: TGTGCCAGCAGCCTAGGGACTAGCGGGAGATCCCAGCAGTTCTAC. Encoded protein: CASSLGTSGRSQQFY.

The chain joins TRBV7-3 to TRBJ2-1; 9 nucleotides match TRBD2. From germline, CDR1 is SGHTA and CDR2 FQGTGA. CDR3 length equals 19 residues. With 2 bases clipped from V and 6 bases from J, the junction kept 17 bases outside the gene matches. CDR3 protein: CASSLWASGKRNYSNEQFF. In nucleotides, the CDR3 is TGTGCCAGCAGCTTATGGGCTAGCGGGAAACGGAACTACAGCAATGAGCAGTTCTTC.

This clonotype was detected only a few times. The rearrangement joins TRBV28 to TRBJ1-5; D ambiguous. V shed 1 base and J shed 11 bases, with 12 bases lying between them. Germline CDR1 MDHEN, CDR2 SYDVKM. The CDR3 is made up of 13 amino acids. The CDR3: CASSLSGPTAQHF. The CDR3 nucleotides read TGTGCCAGCAGTTTATCTGGACCTACGGCCCAGCATTTT.

This clonotype was counted at least ten times. V gene TRBV15 combines with J gene TRBJ2-1; D ambiguous. The CDR3 has 15 residues. V lost 0 bases and J 4 bases, leaving 10 bases between the germline ends. CDR1 LNHNV and CDR2 YYDKDF come from the germline V gene (reference sequence). CDR3: CATSRERNSYNEQFF. The DNA for the CDR3 is TGTGCCACCAGCAGAGAGAGGAACAGTTACAATGAGCAGTTCTTC. Combining the CDR3 with reference TRBV15 and TRBJ2-1 gives the whole variable domain DAMVIQNPRYQVTQFGKPVTLSCSQTLNHNVMYWYQQKSSQAPKLLFHYYDKDFNNEADTPDNFQSRRPNTSFCFLDIRSPGLGDTAMYLCATSRERNSYNEQFFGPGTRLTVL.

Ten or more counts support this clonotype. This chain links TRBV6-1 with TRBJ2-7; no clear D. The CDR3 runs 12 residues. In germline, CDR1 is MNHNS, CDR2 SASEGT. V lost 3 bases and J lost 1, with 4 bases in between. The chain's CDR3 is CASSEWSYEQYF. The CDR3 DNA follows: TGTGCCAGCAGTGAGTGGTCCTACGAGCAGTACTTC.

At least ten counts were recorded for this clonotype. V gene TRBV23-1 combines with J gene TRBJ2-3; TRBD1 might be the D (5 bases). TRBV23-1 is noted as an ORF with a role that remains uncertain. This CDR3 contains 19 residues. V was pared by 0 bases and J by 2 bases, with 21 bases between. As DNA, the CDR3 is TGCGCCAGCAGTCAATCACTACTTGGGCGGAGTGGGGCCACAGATACGCAGTATTTT. It translates to CASSQSLLGRSGATDTQYF.

This clonotype was counted at least ten times. The rearrangement joins TRBV20-1 to TRBJ1-1; tentative D call: TRBD1 (5 bases). In germline, CDR1 is DFQATT, CDR2 SNEGSKA (reference sequence). This CDR3 contains 14 residues. V shed 1 base and J shed 1 base, with 10 bases lying between them. The CDR3 region is CSARANRPNTEAFF. The CDR3 nucleotides read TGCAGTGCTAGAGCCAACAGGCCGAACACTGAAGCTTTCTTT.

This clonotype was observed many times. This chain links TRBV25-1 with TRBJ2-7; D tentatively fits TRBD1 or TRBD2 (6 bases each). This CDR3 contains 15 residues. CDR1 is MGHDK and CDR2 is SYGVNS in the germline V gene. V lost 1 base, J lost 7 bases, and 17 bases lay in between. CDR3 region: CASSESRGPLGEQYF. DNA of the CDR3: TGTGCCAGCAGTGAATCCCGGGGGCCCCTGGGAGAGCAGTACTTC.

This clonotype was seen ten or more times. This chain connects TRBV7-2 to TRBJ2-3; no clear D gene. CDR1 is SGHTA, CDR2 FQGNSA, per germline. This CDR3 is built from 12 residues. V dropped 0 bases and J dropped 9 bases, with 7 bases sitting between them. CDR3 nucleotide sequence: TGTGCCAGCAGCTTAGCGGGAACGACGCAGTATTTT. Its protein is CASSLAGTTQYF. Full variable domain (outside the CDR3, taken from reference TRBV7-2 and TRBJ2-3): GAGVSQSPSNKVTEKGKDVELRCDPISGHTALYWYRQSLGQGLEFLIYFQGNSAPDKSGLPSDRFSAERTGGSVSTLTIQRTQQEDSAVYLCASSLAGTTQYFGPGTRLTVL.

The gene calls are TRBV12-3 or TRBV12-4 and TRBJ2-2, with TRBD2 identical over 7 bases. The length of the CDR3 is 15 residues. J gave up 3 bases and V 3 bases, and 4 bases lay outside the gene matches. CDR3 nucleotides: TGTGCCAGCAGTTTCAGCGGGGACCACACCGGGGAGCTGTTTTTT. Amino acids: CASSFSGDHTGELFF.

This clonotype showed up many times. The chain is built from TRBV24-1 and TRBJ2-1, with D possibly TRBD1 on 5 matching bases. CDR3 length: 15 amino acids. The germline gives CDR1 KGHDR, CDR2 SFDVKD. V dropped 2 bases and J dropped 9 bases, with 16 bases sitting between them. The CDR3 nucleotides are TGTGCCACCAGTGATTCCGGAAGGGGCCCAGGTGAGCAGTTCTTC. This gives the protein CATSDSGRGPGEQFF.

This clonotype was counted ten times or more. V usage is TRBV4-1 and J usage is TRBJ1-1, with a tentative D call TRBD1 (5 bases). Deletions cut 6 bases from V and 0 bases from J, with 14 bases between. Germline V gene data show CDR1 as MGHRA and CDR2 as YSYEKL. This CDR3 has 15 amino acids. The CDR3 loop reads CASRPTGTVNTEAFF. DNA for the CDR3: TGCGCCAGCAGACCGACCGGGACGGTGAACACTGAAGCTTTCTTT.

This clonotype appeared many times. This chain uses TRBV12-3 or TRBV12-4 with TRBJ2-5; D ambiguous. Trimming removed 3 bases at V and 8 bases at J, with 16 bases between. This CDR3 has 14 residues. Written as DNA, the CDR3 is TGTGCCAGCAGTTTTAAGACCCTCGGAGTTACCCAGTACTTC. This gives the protein CASSFKTLGVTQYF.

The chain uses TRBV4-1 and TRBJ2-7, with D unclear. Germline CDR1 is MGHRA and CDR2 is YSYEKL. The V end lost 4 bases, the J end lost 5 bases, and 15 bases lay between the germline ends. CDR3 length: 14 amino acids. CDR3 coding DNA: TGCGCCAGCAGCCCCGAGGTGATGTCAGACGAGCAGTACTTC. Translating it yields CASSPEVMSDEQYF.

This clonotype was counted at least ten times. This chain joins TRBV4-3 and TRBJ2-7; the match to TRBD1 covers 8 bases. Germline values: CDR1 LGHNA, CDR2 YSLEER. V lost 1 base and J lost 2; bases outside the gene matches: 4. This CDR3 region has 15 residues. The CDR3 region is CASSQGTGGAYEQYF. For the CDR3, the DNA is TGCGCCAGCAGCCAAGGAACAGGGGGTGCCTACGAGCAGTACTTC.

This clonotype turned up a few times. One end of the junction is discordant with germline, which a read error may explain. The chain joins TRBV7-2 to TRBJ2-3; 12 bases match TRBD2. The germline V gene has CDR1 SGHTA and CDR2 FQGNSA. This CDR3 region has 15 residues. The CDR3 sequence is CASSLAGGPPDTQYF. CDR3 sequence (DNA): TGTGCCAGCAGCCTAGCGGGAGGGCCCCCAGATACGCAGTATTTT.

The sample holds many counts of this clonotype. The chain couples TRBV29-1 to TRBJ2-7; tentatively, D is TRBD1 (6 bases). Germline assignment: CDR1 SQVTM and CDR2 ANQGSEA. CDR3 length: 16 amino acids. Trimming stripped 4 bases from V and 5 bases from J, with 24 bases between. The CDR3 sequence is CSVGDIQGTGAHEQYF. The CDR3 bases are TGCAGCGTTGGAGATATACAGGGAACTGGGGCCCACGAGCAGTACTTC.

This clonotype was found many times. This rearrangement joins TRBV12-3 or TRBV12-4 to TRBJ2-1, with 7 bases matching TRBD1. This CDR3 has 17 amino acids. J lost 4 bases, V lost 3 bases, and 12 bases had no gene match. In DNA form, the CDR3 reads TGTGCCAGCAGTTTCCAATTTCCCGGGACAGTATACAATGAGCAGTTCTTC. Its translation: CASSFQFPGTVYNEQFF.

This clonotype has a count of ten or more. The gene calls are TRBV28 and TRBJ2-3; the match to TRBD1 covers 7 bases. There are 19 residues in the CDR3. Trimming took 3 bases from V and 3 from J; bases not matched to a gene: 18. The germline V gene encodes CDR1 MDHEN and CDR2 SYDVKM. CDR3 region: CASSFPIPDRATGTDTQYF. CDR3 in DNA: TGTGCCAGCAGTTTCCCTATTCCCGACAGGGCCACTGGTACAGATACGCAGTATTTT.

This clonotype was seen at least ten times. The CDR3 coding sequence is TGTGCCAGCAGCTTAGTCCGCGGACTAGCGGGAGGGCATGAGCAGTTCTTC. Protein: CASSLVRGLAGGHEQFF. V is TRBV7-8 and J is TRBJ2-1; TRBD2 matches at 15 bases. J lost 8 bases, V lost 1 base, and 6 bases had no gene match. The CDR3 contains 17 residues. Germline V CDR1 and CDR2: SGHVS, FQNEAQ.

As regards this clonotype: A much larger clone differs from this one at a single base, so this may be a read error. V is TRBV10-3 and J is TRBJ2-7, with D unresolved. The germline gives CDR1 ENHRY, CDR2 SYGVKD. The CDR3 is 13 residues long. The CDR3 DNA follows: TGTTCCATCAGTGAGCCGAAATCGTATGAGCAGTACTTC. Amino acids: CSISEPKSYEQYF.

This clonotype came up many times. J is TRBJ2-3 and V is TRBV10-3; D remains ambiguous. Germline V gene lookup returns CDR1 ENHRY and CDR2 SYGVKD. The CDR3 has 13 residues. Trimming stripped 2 bases from V and 6 bases from J, with 9 bases between. The CDR3 here is CAISETWADTQYF. The CDR3 region has the DNA TGTGCCATCAGTGAGACCTGGGCGGATACGCAGTATTTT.